This T cell receptor beta chain was obtained from a study of tumor and adjacent non-tumor tissue in lung cancer. No cell sorting was done before RNA was extracted from the tissue. The CDR3 spans 15 residues. TCRbeta libraries were built with three rounds of nested PCR, modified from ARM-PCR. TCRdb independently ran MiXCR on the multiplex PCR reads; one entry per CDR3 protein. The data hold tens of thousands of distinct CDR3 sequences, with around 78% observed a single time. The sequencing input was lung tumor tissue. The TCR was taken from a man aged 60 to 75 with non-small cell lung cancer. V and J are TRBV12-3 or TRBV12-4 and TRBJ1-5; 9 bases match TRBD1. The end of the DNA is better explained by TRBJ2-3, so the J call may be wrong. For the CDR3, the DNA is TGTGCCAGCAGTTTAACGACAGGGGGATATCAGCCCCAGTATTTT. It encodes CASSLTTGGYQPQYF.